The 30 T cell receptor beta chains given below trace back to one sample, sequenced in a study of blood T cell repertoires in COVID-19. Assay used: immunoSEQ multiplex PCR; TCRdb lists only in-frame clones, some missing. The data show roughly 260,000 clones, with 85% to 90% seen just once and 3.7% held by the top ten. The sample comprised peripheral blood. Receptor source: a woman aged 40 to 50 with acute or convalescent COVID-19.

The rearrangement joins TRBV12-3 or TRBV12-4 to TRBJ1-4; TRBD1 agrees at 7 bases. The CDR3 extends over 13 amino acids. Losses at the gene ends were 6 bases for V and 15 bases for J; bases not matched to a gene: 13. CDR3 bases: TGTGCCAGCAGAAAACTCCGGGACAGCCGGGTGTTTTTT. It codes for CASRKLRDSRVFF.

Notes on this clone: In the same sample, other DNA sequences code for this CDR3. V gene TRBV12-3 or TRBV12-4 combines with J gene TRBJ1-2; D is uncertain. The length of the CDR3 is 13 residues. V was shortened by 3 bases and J by 3 bases, with 8 bases between the two germline ends. This CDR3 is CASSFGRDYGYTF. CDR3 DNA sequence: TGTGCCAGCAGTTTTGGCCGGGACTATGGCTACACCTTC.

This clone showed up just once. This chain joins TRBV9 and TRBJ2-1; D perhaps matches TRBD2 (5 bases). With 4 bases removed from V and 5 bases from J, the gap between germline ends came to 16 bases. This CDR3 contains 15 residues. Germline values: CDR1 SGDLS, CDR2 YYNGEE. CDR3 bases: TGTGCCAGCAGCCCCCGAGAGGGTTTTAACAATGAGCAGTTCTTC. This encodes CASSPREGFNNEQFF. Full variable domain (rest looked up from reference TRBV9 and TRBJ2-1): DSGVTQTPKHLITATGQRVTLRCSPRSGDLSVYWYQQSLDQGLQFLIQYYNGEERAKGNILERFSAQQFPDLHSELNLSSLELGDSALYFCASSPREGFNNEQFFGPGTRLTVL.

This clone was seen a single time. The chain employs TRBV25-1 and TRBJ1-4; D is ambiguous. This CDR3 contains 14 residues. Between the trimmed V and J ends, which lost 1 base and 5 bases, there was a span of 8 bases. Germline V gene data show CDR1 as MGHDK and CDR2 as SYGVNS. The CDR3 nucleotides read TGTGCCAGCAGTGAATTTGGGCCGAATGAAAAACTGTTTTTT. Translation: CASSEFGPNEKLFF. Full variable domain (remainder filled in from reference TRBV25-1 and TRBJ1-4): EADIYQTPRYLVIGTGKKITLECSQTMGHDKMYWYQQDPGMELHLIHYSYGVNSTEKGDLSSESTVSRIRTEHFPLTLESARPSHTSQYLCASSEFGPNEKLFFGSGTQLSVL.

This clone was seen many times. The genes are TRBV5-1 and TRBJ1-1, with 7 bases fitting TRBD1. V was pared by 0 bases and J by 10 bases, with 9 bases of the junction left unmatched. The CDR3 runs to 14 residues. CDR1 and CDR2 (germline): SGHRS, YFSETQ. CDR3 bases: TGCGCCAGCAGCTTGGCAACGAACAGGGGAGGAGCTTTCTTT. Translation gives CASSLATNRGGAFF.

The genes are TRBV28 and TRBJ2-7, with 8 bases matching TRBD1. Unmatched junction bases numbered 9, after V lost 6 bases and J lost 5 bases. This CDR3 has 14 residues. Germline-derived CDR1 and CDR2 are MDHEN and SYDVKM. The CDR3 DNA reads as TGTGCCAGCAGCGGACAGGGCGCTATGGACGAGCAGTACGTC. Its protein product is CASSGQGAMDEQYV.

The rearrangement uses TRBV5-6 and TRBJ2-7; 8 nucleotides line up with TRBD1. The CDR3 runs to 12 residues. V lost 5 bases to trimming and J lost 5 bases; unmatched junction nucleotides: 3. Per germline, CDR1 SGHDT and CDR2 YYEEEE. The CDR3 DNA reads TGTGCCAGCAGTTACAGGGGGGACGAGCAGTACGTC. This translates into CASSYRGDEQYV.

The V call is TRBV7-2, the J call TRBJ2-5; TRBD2 matches at 14 bases. CDR3 length equals 16 residues. V gave up 5 bases and J gave up 5 bases; unmatched junction bases: 7. CDR1 is SGHTA, CDR2 FQGNSA, per germline. The CDR3 here is CASSIRTSGGSETQYF. CDR3 DNA: TGTGCCAGCAGCATCCGGACTAGCGGGGGGTCTGAGACCCAGTACTTC.

The chain is built from TRBV2 and TRBJ1-5, with TRBD1 identical over 7 bases. With V trimmed by 5 bases and J by 2 bases, 6 bases remained unmatched. This CDR3 is built from 15 residues. Germline CDR1 reads SNHLY; CDR2 reads FYNNEI. This chain's CDR3 is CASSPGGWGNQPQHF. The CDR3 nucleotides are TGTGCCAGCAGTCCAGGGGGTTGGGGCAATCAGCCCCAGCATTTT.

The rearrangement links TRBV19 to TRBJ1-4; 7 bases are shared with TRBD1. CDR1 is LNHDA, CDR2 SQIVND, per germline (reference sequence). V lost 1 base and J lost 2; bases outside the gene matches: 10. The CDR3 totals 18 residues. The chain's CDR3 is CASSIGRRGRLTNEKLFF. CDR3 DNA sequence: TGTGCCAGTAGTATAGGGCGTAGGGGGCGCCTGACTAATGAAAAACTGTTTTTT.

This sequence joins TRBV6-5 and TRBJ1-1; 7 bases are a match to TRBD1. From germline, CDR1 is MNHEY and CDR2 SVGAGI. Trimming removed 5 bases from V and 5 bases from J; junction bases left unmatched: 8. The CDR3 has 14 residues. The CDR3 bases are TGTGCCAGCAGTCAACAGGGGCCTACGACTGAAGCTTTCTTT. It codes for CASSQQGPTTEAFF.

The rearrangement uses TRBV12-5 and TRBJ1-1, with D possibly being TRBD1 (5 bases). The germline V gene has CDR1 LGHNT and CDR2 FRNRAP. V shed 5 bases and J shed 1 base, with 11 bases lying between them. The CDR3 extends over 14 amino acids. This CDR3 is CASGLLGGNTEAFF. The CDR3 DNA follows: TGTGCTAGTGGTCTCTTGGGGGGGAACACTGAAGCTTTCTTT.

The gene calls are TRBV10-1 and TRBJ2-5; D gene unclear. Germline CDR1 and CDR2: WNHNN and SYGVQD (reference sequence). The CDR3 sequence is 13 residues long. The V gene lost 3 bases and the J gene lost 2 bases, with 7 bases spanning the gap. This chain's CDR3 is CASSDYLQETQYF. The DNA for the CDR3 is TGCGCCAGCAGTGATTACTTGCAAGAGACCCAGTACTTC.

J is TRBJ2-3 and V is TRBV2; D possibly corresponds to TRBD1 (6 bases). Between the trimmed V and J ends, which lost 10 bases and 4 bases, there was a span of 15 bases. The CDR3 length is 13 residues. Germline CDR1 SNHLY, CDR2 FYNNEI. The CDR3, as DNA: TGTGCCACCGGGAACTACAGGGCAGATACGCAGTATTTT. Protein: CATGNYRADTQYF.

V gene TRBV28 combines with J gene TRBJ1-1, with D unclear. This CDR3 has 12 residues. Germline V gives CDR1 MDHEN, CDR2 SYDVKM. Deletions cut 5 bases from V and 1 base from J, with 5 bases between. In DNA, the CDR3 is TGTGCCAGCAGTGGCCCGAACACTGAAGCTTTCTTT. Its translation: CASSGPNTEAFF.

This chain joins TRBV10-3 and TRBJ2-4; 9 bases are shared with TRBD2. CDR3 length equals 21 residues. CDR1 and CDR2 from the germline V gene are ENHRY and SYGVKD. The J segment lost 1 base and the V segment lost 4 bases, leaving 20 bases of the junction unmatched. The CDR3 is CAISARGGGGAIREAKNIQYF. Written as DNA, the CDR3 is TGTGCCATCAGTGCCCGCGGGGGCGGGGGGGCTATTAGGGAGGCCAAAAACATTCAGTACTTC.

The rearrangement links TRBV6-5 to TRBJ1-1, with 8 bases matching TRBD1. Germline CDR1 reads MNHEY; CDR2 reads SVGAGI. This CDR3 is 15 amino acids long. J was trimmed by 2 bases and V by 6 bases; bases with no gene match: 8. The CDR3 DNA is TGTGCCAGCAGGTCTAGTCAGGGGGCTAACACTGAAGCTTTCTTT. Translating it yields CASRSSQGANTEAFF.

The rearrangement uses TRBV19 and TRBJ1-5; tentative D call: TRBD1 (6 bases). Trimming pared 5 bases from V and 0 bases from J, leaving 14 bases between. Germline V gives CDR1 LNHDA, CDR2 SQIVND (reference sequence). This CDR3 contains 16 residues. This CDR3 is CASSRSTGYSNQPQHF. For the CDR3, the DNA is TGTGCCAGTAGTCGTTCGACAGGTTATAGCAATCAGCCCCAGCATTTT. The full variable domain, rest sourced from reference TRBV19 and TRBJ1-5, is DGGITQSPKYLFRKEGQNVTLSCEQNLNHDAMYWYRQDPGQGLRLIYYSQIVNDFQKGDIAEGYSVSREKKESFPLTVTSAQKNPTAFYLCASSRSTGYSNQPQHFGDGTRLSIL.

The V and J genes are TRBV19 and TRBJ1-2; a possible D gene is TRBD1 (5 bases). Trimming removed 5 bases at V and 0 bases at J, with 10 bases between. Germline V gene data show CDR1 as LNHDA and CDR2 as SQIVND (reference sequence). This CDR3 has 14 residues. The CDR3, as DNA: TGTGCCAGTAGTTCTGACAGAACTAACTATGGCTACACCTTC. This codes for CASSSDRTNYGYTF.

The chain joins TRBV19 to TRBJ2-3; D not certain. Trimming cost V 2 bases and J 5 bases, with 11 bases left between them. The CDR3 is 14 residues long. CDR1 is LNHDA, CDR2 SQIVND, per germline (reference sequence). CDR3 protein: CASSITGDGDTQYF. CDR3 DNA sequence: TGTGCCAGTAGTATAACCGGTGATGGAGATACGCAGTATTTT.

The chain has TRBV6-5 and TRBJ1-4; D might be TRBD1 (5 bases). Trimming stripped 7 bases from V and 4 bases from J, with 13 bases between. Germline V gene lookup returns CDR1 MNHEY and CDR2 SVGAGI. The CDR3 sequence is 14 residues long. The CDR3 DNA sequence: TGTGCCAGCAATCGGGGGAGATTTAATGAAAAACTGTTTTTT. Its protein is CASNRGRFNEKLFF.

This clone occurred once. This chain links TRBV19 with TRBJ1-5, with a weak D call TRBD1 (5 bases). The V gene lost 3 bases and the J gene lost 7 bases, with 13 bases spanning the gap. In germline, CDR1 is LNHDA, CDR2 SQIVND (reference sequence). This CDR3 region has 14 residues. CDR3 in DNA: TGTGCCAGTAGTATGACGGACAAGGACCAGCCCCAGCATTTT. This encodes CASSMTDKDQPQHF.

This chain links TRBV19 with TRBJ1-5; D gene unclear. The CDR3 is 15 residues long. Germline lookup yields CDR1 LNHDA and CDR2 SQIVND (reference sequence). Trimming cost V 3 bases and J 3 bases, with 12 bases left between them. The chain's CDR3 is CASSISGTDNQPQHF. The CDR3 bases are TGTGCCAGTAGTATCTCCGGAACAGACAATCAGCCCCAGCATTTT.

The chain joins TRBV5-1 to TRBJ1-1; D may be TRBD1 (5 bases). V was clipped by 5 bases and J by 4 bases, with 12 bases between them. CDR1 SGHRS and CDR2 YFSETQ come from the germline V gene. The CDR3 is 13 amino acids. CDR3 sequence reads: CASRSGLGTEAFF. The CDR3 DNA reads as TGCGCCAGCAGGTCAGGGTTGGGCACTGAAGCTTTCTTT. Based on the CDR3 plus reference TRBV5-1 and TRBJ1-1, the full variable domain is KAGVTQTPRYLIKTRGQQVTLSCSPISGHRSVSWYQQTPGQGLQFLFEYFSETQRNKGNFPGRFSGRQFSNSRSEMNVSTLELGDSALYLCASRSGLGTEAFFGQGTRLTVV.

V usage is TRBV6-5 and J usage is TRBJ1-2; 7 bases fit TRBD1. With 7 bases clipped from V and 6 bases from J, the junction kept 8 bases outside the gene matches. Germline V gene sequence: CDR1 MNHEY, CDR2 SVGAGI. The CDR3 is made up of 13 amino acids. The CDR3 here is CASNSGTAHGYTF. Written as DNA, the CDR3 is TGTGCCAGCAATTCCGGGACAGCCCATGGCTACACCTTC.

V usage is TRBV29-1 and J usage is TRBJ1-1; 10 bases fit TRBD1. Germline V gives CDR1 SQVTM, CDR2 ANQGSEA. This CDR3 spans 13 amino acids. Germline trimming cut 5 bases from V and 12 bases from J; bases unmatched to any gene: 12. The CDR3 DNA is TGCAGCGTTAAAGCACTGGGACAGGGGTTATCTTTCTTT. Protein sequence: CSVKALGQGLSFF.

The chain is built from TRBV30 and TRBJ2-1, with 8 bases that match TRBD1. The CDR3 consists of 15 residues. Losses at the gene ends were 2 bases for V and 8 bases for J; bases not matched to a gene: 11. Germline CDR1 and CDR2: GTSNPN and SVGIG (reference sequence). As DNA, the CDR3 is TGTGCCTGGAGTCGCAAAGGACAGGGCGGGGATGAGCAGTTCTTC. This gives the protein CAWSRKGQGGDEQFF.

The gene calls are TRBV3-1 (or the pseudogene TRBV3-2) and TRBJ2-1, with TRBD1 matching over 11 bases. Germline CDR1 LGHDT, CDR2 YNNKEL (reference sequence). This CDR3 is built from 17 residues. J gave up 6 bases and V 4 bases, and 11 bases lay outside the gene matches. The CDR3 here is CASSPLGQGARSNEQFF. The CDR3 DNA sequence: TGTGCCAGCAGCCCCCTCGGACAGGGGGCCCGCTCCAATGAGCAGTTCTTC.

The chain combines TRBV7-9 with TRBJ1-2, with D possibly matching TRBD1 (5 bases). V was trimmed by 5 bases and J by 7 bases, leaving 14 bases between them. This CDR3 comprises 13 residues. CDR1 and CDR2 (germline): SEHNR, FQNEAQ (reference sequence). CDR3 sequence reads: CASSAGGGIGYTF. The CDR3 nucleotides read TGTGCCAGCAGCGCCGGGGGTGGAATTGGCTACACCTTC.

This clone has just one count. The rearrangement links TRBV7-2 to TRBJ2-3, with D maybe TRBD2 (6 bases). This CDR3 comprises 15 residues. Germline V CDR1 and CDR2: SGHTA, FQGNSA. V shed 3 bases and J shed 2 bases, with 12 bases lying between them. CDR3 protein: CASSFPSASTDTQYF. In DNA, the CDR3 is TGTGCCAGCAGCTTTCCTAGCGCATCCACAGATACGCAGTATTTT.